Below are 15 T cell receptor beta chains sequenced from a single sample in a study of blood T cell repertoires in COVID-19. TCRdb's table, derived via immunoSEQ multiplex PCR, lists solely in-frame clones and lacks some. The sample lists 430,000 or so clones; 70% to 90% were seen once. The sequencing sample was made of peripheral blood. These receptors were obtained from a man aged 18 to 29 with COVID-19, enrolled during active disease.

The chain combines TRBV11-2 with TRBJ1-6; D not certain. CDR1 and CDR2 (germline): SGHAT, FQNNGV. V was clipped by 6 bases and J by 6 bases, with 12 bases between them. The CDR3 loop spans 14 amino acids. CDR3 region: CASRGGSINSPLHF. DNA of the CDR3: TGTGCCAGCAGAGGAGGTTCGATTAATTCACCCCTCCACTTT.

V usage is TRBV12-5 and J usage is TRBJ2-3; 8 bases fit TRBD2. The CDR3 loop spans 15 amino acids. The germline gives CDR1 LGHNT, CDR2 FRNRAP. V dropped 7 bases and J dropped 3; count of bases not matched to a gene: 9. The CDR3 DNA reads TGTGCTAGTGCCTCGGGCGGGGGGTTTACAGATACGCAGTATTTT. It specifies CASASGGGFTDTQYF.

The gene calls are TRBV24-1 and TRBJ2-1, with 7 bases lining up with TRBD1. Germline CDR1 reads KGHDR; CDR2 reads SFDVKD. The V segment lost 3 bases and the J segment 3 bases; nucleotides outside the gene matches: 7. This CDR3 spans 16 amino acids. DNA of the CDR3: TGTGCCACCAGTGATAGCAGAGGGACAGTCTACAATGAGCAGTTCTTC. This translates into CATSDSRGTVYNEQFF.

The CDR3 DNA is TGTGCCAGCAGCCCCATGGGCGGGGATGGTCGGGAGCAGTACTTC. Amino acid sequence: CASSPMGGDGREQYF. The gene calls are TRBV6-5 and TRBJ2-7; a possible D gene is TRBD2 (6 bases). The germline gives CDR1 MNHEY, CDR2 SVGAGI. This CDR3 is 15 amino acids long. The V end was cut by 6 bases, the J end by 7 bases, with 22 bases between.

V gene TRBV5-1 combines with J gene TRBJ2-2, with TRBD2 matching 7 bases. The ends lost 0 bases at V and 5 bases at J; junction bases unmatched: 4. CDR1 is SGHRS, CDR2 YFSETQ, per germline. The CDR3 loop spans 15 amino acids. The CDR3 nucleotides are TGCGCCAGCAGCTTGGGGCGGGGGAGTACCGGGGAGCTGTTTTTT. Protein: CASSLGRGSTGELFF.

This chain uses TRBV11-1 with TRBJ2-5; tentatively, D is TRBD2 (6 bases). V was shortened by 6 bases and J by 3 bases, with 11 bases between the two germline ends. The CDR3 is 13 residues long. The germline gives CDR1 SGHAT, CDR2 FQDESV (reference sequence). For the CDR3, the DNA is TGTGCCAGCAGGCGACTAGGGAAAGAGACCCAGTACTTC. Translated, it gives CASRRLGKETQYF.

The chain carries TRBV7-8 and TRBJ1-5, with a weak D call TRBD1 (5 bases). Trimming took 1 base from V and 4 from J, leaving 14 bases between them. Per germline, CDR1 SGHVS and CDR2 FQNEAQ. The length of the CDR3 is 16 residues. The CDR3 region is CASSLGGLLLNQPQHF. CDR3 coding DNA: TGTGCCAGCAGCTTAGGGGGACTGTTACTTAATCAGCCCCAGCATTTT.

CDR3 nucleotides: TGTGCCAGCAGCTCTCGAACAGGACCTTACAATGAGCAGTTCTTC. Its translation is CASSSRTGPYNEQFF. The V and J genes are TRBV6-5 and TRBJ2-1; the D gene is possibly TRBD1 (5 bases). Germline lookup yields CDR1 MNHEY and CDR2 SVGAGI. The V and J ends lost 6 bases and 4 bases respectively, with 16 bases between them. The CDR3 has 15 residues.

The sample holds a few counts of this clone. CDR3 DNA: TGTGCCAGCAGCCAAGCCGCCTACGAGCAGTACTTC. This translates into CASSQAAYEQYF. The chain combines TRBV14 with TRBJ2-7; D is unresolved. V dropped 1 base and J dropped 2 bases, with 3 bases sitting between them. In germline, CDR1 is SGHDN, CDR2 FVKESK. The CDR3 extends over 12 amino acids.

The chain recombines TRBV11-2 with TRBJ2-5; the match to TRBD1 covers 10 bases. The V gene end was trimmed by 5 bases and the J gene end by 5 bases; junction bases not matched to a gene: 8. The CDR3 has 15 residues. The germline V gene encodes CDR1 SGHAT and CDR2 FQNNGV. The CDR3 DNA reads as TGTGCCAGCAGCATCGGGACAGGGGAGTGGGAGACCCAGTACTTC. Residues: CASSIGTGEWETQYF.

With regard to this clone: Other DNA sequences in this sample translate to the same CDR3. The rearrangement links TRBV29-1 to TRBJ1-1, with TRBD1 matching 7 bases. Trimming cost V 6 bases and J 0 bases; bases outside gene matches: 1. Germline CDR1 reads SQVTM; CDR2 reads ANQGSEA. CDR3 length: 12 amino acids. The CDR3 nucleotides read TGCAGCGTGGGACAGATGAACACTGAAGCTTTCTTT. It encodes CSVGQMNTEAFF.

The rearrangement uses TRBV2 and TRBJ1-1; 8 nucleotides match TRBD1. The CDR3 runs 11 residues. Germline V gene data show CDR1 as SNHLY and CDR2 as FYNNEI. The V segment lost 8 bases and the J segment 11 bases; nucleotides outside the gene matches: 7. Here the CDR3 reads CASALDRAAFF. The CDR3 DNA is TGTGCCAGCGCTTTGGACAGGGCGGCTTTCTTT.

The chain carries TRBV7-9 and TRBJ2-1; TRBD1 matches at 7 bases. CDR1 is SEHNR and CDR2 is FQNEAQ in the germline V gene (reference sequence). Germline trimming cut 1 base from V and 3 bases from J; bases unmatched to any gene: 3. CDR3 length: 15 residues. The CDR3 DNA follows: TGTGCCAGCAGCTTAGGGACAGGAAACTACAATGAGCAGTTCTTC. Amino acids: CASSLGTGNYNEQFF.

The rearrangement uses TRBV19 and TRBJ1-2; D is perhaps TRBD1 (6 bases). In germline, CDR1 is LNHDA, CDR2 SQIVND (reference sequence). This CDR3 contains 14 residues. The V end lost 4 bases, the J end lost 1 base, and 10 bases lay between the germline ends. The CDR3 DNA reads as TGTGCCAGTAGTACAGAACAGGGTAACTATGGCTACACCTTC. It translates to CASSTEQGNYGYTF. The full variable domain, completed using reference TRBV19 and TRBJ1-2, is DGGITQSPKYLFRKEGQNVTLSCEQNLNHDAMYWYRQDPGQGLRLIYYSQIVNDFQKGDIAEGYSVSREKKESFPLTVTSAQKNPTAFYLCASSTEQGNYGYTFGSGTRLTVV.

This rearrangement joins TRBV6-4 to TRBJ2-7; D possibly corresponds to TRBD1 (6 bases). V shed 0 bases and J shed 0 bases, with 15 bases lying between them. Germline loops: CDR1 MRHNA, CDR2 SNTAGT. The CDR3 extends over 17 amino acids. This CDR3 reads CASSDSLGGPSSYEQYF. The DNA for the CDR3 is TGTGCCAGCAGTGACTCTTTAGGGGGACCTAGCTCCTACGAGCAGTACTTC.